The next 30 T cell receptor beta chains were all read from a single sample in a study of blood T cell dynamics during melanoma immunotherapy. Assay used: immunoSEQ multiplex PCR; TCRdb lists only in-frame clones, some missing. The sample lists about 24,000 clones; around nine tenths were seen once. Time point: pre-treatment baseline. The source material was blood, sampled from a patient treated with checkpoint blockade. The receptor set was obtained from a human donor with melanoma.

The gene calls are TRBV5-7 and TRBJ2-7; TRBD1 agrees at 7 bases. TRBV5-7 is treated as an ORF (open reading frame) with a function not yet certain. This CDR3 spans 18 amino acids. The junction had 17 bases not matched to a gene; V was cut back by 2 bases and J by 3 bases. This CDR3 is CASSFHRNQGDRVYEQYF. The CDR3 DNA is TGTGCCAGCAGCTTCCATCGTAATCAGGGGGATAGAGTCTACGAGCAGTACTTC.

The chain carries TRBV27 and TRBJ2-7; D could derive from TRBD1 or TRBD2 (6 bases each). V was trimmed by 8 bases and J by 5 bases, leaving 16 bases between them. The CDR3 is 13 residues long. The germline V gene has CDR1 MNHEY and CDR2 SMNVEV (reference sequence). The CDR3 sequence: CASSEGGPNEQYF. The DNA of the CDR3 is TGTGCCAGCTCCGAGGGGGGTCCGAACGAGCAGTACTTC.

The chain carries TRBV5-1 and TRBJ2-2; D is perhaps TRBD2 (6 bases). Germline loops: CDR1 SGHRS, CDR2 YFSETQ. The CDR3 length is 16 residues. V dropped 4 bases and J dropped 0 bases, with 13 bases sitting between them. The CDR3 DNA is TGCGCCAGCAGCACGGCGGGGTTTCCGAACACCGGGGAGCTGTTTTTT. It translates to CASSTAGFPNTGELFF.

The V gene is TRBV28, the J gene TRBJ1-2; no definite D call. V lost 2 bases and J 7 bases, leaving 5 bases between the germline ends. The CDR3 spans 11 residues. The germline CDR1 and CDR2 sequences are MDHEN and SYDVKM. CDR3 loop: CASSLRGGYTF. Written as DNA, the CDR3 is TGTGCCAGCAGTTTACGAGGTGGCTACACCTTC.

The V and J genes are TRBV18 and TRBJ2-7, with 7 positions matching TRBD1. V lost 0 bases, J lost 0 bases, and 2 bases stayed unmatched. This CDR3 region has 15 residues. CDR1 is KGHSH and CDR2 is LQKENI in the germline V gene. CDR3: CASSPPDRSSYEQYF. Written as DNA, the CDR3 is TGTGCCAGCTCACCACCGGACAGGAGCTCCTACGAGCAGTACTTC.

The chain links TRBV7-6 to TRBJ2-6; D possibly corresponds to TRBD2 (6 bases). Looked up from germline, CDR1 is SGHVS and CDR2 is FNYEAQ. The CDR3 covers 18 residues. V shed 1 base and J shed 0 bases, with 13 bases lying between them. In DNA form, the CDR3 reads TGTGCCAGCAGCTTAGGCCCCCGGGGGAGCTCTGGGGCCAACGTCCTGACTTTC. Translated: CASSLGPRGSSGANVLTF.

The CDR3 coding sequence is TGCGCCAGCCTAGCGGGGCCCAGGGAGCTGTTTTTT. Translating gives CASLAGPRELFF. This chain connects TRBV10-2 to TRBJ2-2; 9 bases fit TRBD2. Germline assignment: CDR1 WSHSY and CDR2 SAAADI. V trimming: 8 bases; J trimming: 9 bases; junction bases outside the gene matches: 4. The CDR3 runs 12 residues.

The chain joins TRBV19 to TRBJ1-1; the match to TRBD1 covers 8 bases. CDR3 length: 17 residues. After removal of 7 bases from V and 0 bases from J, the junction contained 13 bases not matched to a gene. Germline V CDR1 and CDR2: LNHDA, SQIVND (reference sequence). CDR3 sequence reads: CASTPFTGGVVNTEAFF. CDR3 coding DNA: TGTGCCAGTACCCCTTTCACAGGGGGGGTGGTGAACACTGAAGCTTTCTTT.

This chain uses TRBV5-6 with TRBJ1-1, with D uncertain. This CDR3 is 14 amino acids long. Trimming shortened V by 1 base and J by 5 bases, and 12 bases separated the two germline ends. The V gene's germline CDR1 is SGHDT and CDR2 YYEEEE. The chain's CDR3 is CASSLKVTGTEAFF. In nucleotides, the CDR3 is TGTGCCAGCAGCTTGAAGGTGACGGGGACTGAAGCTTTCTTT.

The genes are TRBV19 and TRBJ1-3; TRBD1 is a possible D gene (5 bases). Germline CDR1 and CDR2: LNHDA and SQIVND (reference sequence). The CDR3 is 16 amino acids. The V end lost 7 bases, the J end lost 0 bases, and 16 bases lay between the germline ends. CDR3 nucleotides: TGTGCCAGTATTGGGACGGGGACTCGCTCTGGAAACACCATATATTTT. Protein product: CASIGTGTRSGNTIYF.

This chain links TRBV20-1 with TRBJ2-1, with D tentatively TRBD2 (5 bases). With 6 bases removed from V and 7 bases from J, the gap between germline ends came to 10 bases. Germline V gene lookup returns CDR1 DFQATT and CDR2 SNEGSKA (reference sequence). This CDR3 has 11 amino acids. CDR3 residues: CSARSGNEQFF. CDR3 nucleotide sequence: TGCAGTGCCCGGTCGGGAAATGAGCAGTTCTTC.

This chain joins TRBV28 and TRBJ1-5; 10 bases are a match to TRBD1. CDR3 size: 15 residues. V lost 6 bases, J lost 6 bases, and 8 bases stayed unmatched. CDR1 and CDR2 from the germline V gene are MDHEN and SYDVKM. This chain's CDR3 is CASSNLDRGTQPQHF. The DNA for the CDR3 is TGTGCCAGCAGCAATCTGGACAGGGGGACTCAGCCCCAGCATTTT.

The chain couples TRBV2 to TRBJ1-1; D may be TRBD1 (5 bases). The CDR3 runs 14 residues. Between the trimmed V and J ends, which lost 2 bases and 5 bases, there was a span of 12 bases. CDR1 is SNHLY and CDR2 is FYNNEI in the germline V gene. CDR3 residues: CASSELWGRTEAFF. The CDR3 DNA follows: TGTGCCAGCAGTGAATTGTGGGGCCGAACTGAAGCTTTCTTT.

This clone turned up a few times. The V gene is TRBV5-6, the J gene TRBJ1-2; a weak D match, TRBD1 (6 bases). The CDR3 is made up of 13 amino acids. Germline V gene sequence: CDR1 SGHDT, CDR2 YYEEEE. Trimming pared 4 bases from V and 4 bases from J, leaving 11 bases between. The CDR3, as DNA: TGTGCCAGCAGCCGCAGGACAGTCTATGGCTACACCTTC. This codes for CASSRRTVYGYTF.

This clone showed up just once. The chain combines TRBV18 with TRBJ2-5; 8 bases align to TRBD1. Germline V gene lookup returns CDR1 KGHSH and CDR2 LQKENI. The CDR3 length is 11 residues. The ends lost 3 bases at V and 10 bases at J; junction bases unmatched: 1. CDR3 sequence reads: CASSPDRGQYF. CDR3 nucleotides: TGTGCCAGCTCACCCGACAGGGGCCAGTACTTC.

The chain couples TRBV18 to TRBJ1-2; 7 bases are shared with TRBD1. This CDR3 has 14 residues. The ends lost 4 bases at V and 3 bases at J; junction bases unmatched: 5. CDR1 is KGHSH and CDR2 is LQKENI in the germline V gene. In DNA, the CDR3 is TGTGCCAGCTCACTTACAGGGGTTGACTATGGCTACACCTTC. The encoded protein is CASSLTGVDYGYTF.

The chain is built from TRBV15 and TRBJ2-3; D may be TRBD1 or TRBD2 (5 bases each). The CDR3 is 12 residues long. Trimming removed 7 bases from V and 10 bases from J, with 15 bases in between. Per germline, CDR1 LNHNV and CDR2 YYDKDF (reference sequence). Here the CDR3 reads CATTSVLGAQYF. In nucleotides, the CDR3 is TGTGCCACCACCAGTGTACTAGGGGCGCAGTATTTT.

The chain is built from TRBV9 and TRBJ1-3, with 8 bases fitting TRBD1. Unmatched junction bases numbered 6, after V lost 2 bases and J lost 8 bases. The CDR3 is 14 amino acids. Germline values: CDR1 SGDLS, CDR2 YYNGEE. The CDR3 protein is CASSVVDRVDTIYF. CDR3 sequence (DNA): TGTGCCAGCAGCGTGGTGGACAGGGTGGACACCATATATTTT.

The sample holds one count of this clone. The rearrangement uses TRBV9 and TRBJ1-5; 8 bases match TRBD1. Germline V gives CDR1 SGDLS, CDR2 YYNGEE. V gave up 2 bases and J gave up 4 bases; unmatched junction bases: 5. This CDR3 contains 15 residues. CDR3 sequence reads: CASSVAGGLNQPQHF. DNA for the CDR3: TGTGCCAGCAGCGTCGCAGGGGGCTTAAATCAGCCCCAGCATTTT.

This clone occurred once. The chain joins TRBV6-1 to TRBJ2-7; possible D gene TRBD2, 5 bases. The CDR3 extends over 15 amino acids. Germline CDR1 reads MNHNS; CDR2 reads SASEGT. V lost 0 bases and J 4 bases, leaving 13 bases between the germline ends. The CDR3 DNA reads as TGTGCCAGCAGTGAAGCGCTTCGGGGTACGTACGAGCAGTACTTC. It encodes CASSEALRGTYEQYF.

This clone occurred a few times. The V and J genes are TRBV10-3 and TRBJ1-5; D unclear. This CDR3 has 15 amino acids. V lost 3 bases and J 0 bases, leaving 9 bases between the germline ends. CDR1 is ENHRY, CDR2 SYGVKD, per germline. The CDR3 sequence: CAISENRLSNQPQHF. CDR3 bases: TGTGCCATCAGTGAAAACAGACTTAGCAATCAGCCCCAGCATTTT.

The V gene is TRBV27, the J gene TRBJ2-3, with 8 bases that match TRBD1. The CDR3 extends over 16 amino acids. Germline loops: CDR1 MNHEY, CDR2 SMNVEV (reference sequence). Germline trimming cut 4 bases from V and 1 base from J; bases unmatched to any gene: 7. DNA of the CDR3: TGTGCCAGCAGTTACCCCCCGGGACAGGGCACAGATACGCAGTATTTT. Protein sequence: CASSYPPGQGTDTQYF.

This chain connects TRBV6-5 to TRBJ1-3; 10 positions agree with TRBD1. The CDR3 contains 15 residues. Germline lookup yields CDR1 MNHEY and CDR2 SVGAGI. V gave up 2 bases and J gave up 4 bases; unmatched junction bases: 2. For the CDR3, the DNA is TGTGCCAGCAGTTACCGGACAGGGGGAGGAAACACCATATATTTT. As protein: CASSYRTGGGNTIYF.

This CDR3 is CATSRGGSNQPQHF. The CDR3 bases are TGTGCCACATCGCGGGGTGGGAGCAATCAGCCCCAGCATTTT. The J gene is TRBJ1-5, the V gene TRBV15; D is ambiguous. Trimming shortened V by 9 bases and J by 1 base, and 13 bases separated the two germline ends. CDR3 size: 14 residues. Germline CDR1 reads LNHNV; CDR2 reads YYDKDF (reference sequence).

This chain joins TRBV4-1 and TRBJ2-7, with D possibly being TRBD2 (5 bases). This CDR3 has 15 residues. V was cut by 0 bases and J by 0 bases, with 9 bases left in between. CDR1 MGHRA and CDR2 YSYEKL come from the germline V gene. The DNA for the CDR3 is TGCGCCAGCAGCCAAGAAGGACTCCTCTCCTACGAGCAGTACTTC. This gives the protein CASSQEGLLSYEQYF.

The chain uses TRBV7-9 and TRBJ1-1; the match to TRBD1 covers 7 bases. CDR1 is SEHNR and CDR2 is FQNEAQ in the germline V gene (reference sequence). This CDR3 comprises 12 residues. After removal of 5 bases from V and 6 bases from J, the junction contained 3 bases not matched to a gene. CDR3 in DNA: TGTGCCAGCAGCGTCCAGGGGGCTGAAGCTTTCTTT. It translates to CASSVQGAEAFF.

This clone has just a few counts. V is TRBV7-3 and J is TRBJ2-7; 9 positions agree with TRBD1. Germline loops: CDR1 SGHTA, CDR2 FQGTGA. Trimming removed 5 bases from V and 2 bases from J; junction bases left unmatched: 4. The CDR3 totals 14 residues. This CDR3 is CASSPGQGTYEQYF. The DNA of the CDR3 is TGTGCCAGCAGCCCGGGACAGGGAACCTACGAGCAGTACTTC.

This chain connects TRBV4-1 to TRBJ1-5; D ambiguous. V was pared by 0 bases and J by 9 bases, with 9 bases between. The CDR3 runs 13 residues. Germline assignment: CDR1 MGHRA and CDR2 YSYEKL. The CDR3 spells CASSQDSRLPQHF. The CDR3 nucleotides are TGCGCCAGCAGCCAAGATTCGCGGTTGCCCCAGCATTTT.

The chain is built from TRBV9 and TRBJ1-1, with D hard to call. Between the trimmed V and J ends, which lost 0 bases and 2 bases, there was a span of 11 bases. Germline V lookup: CDR1 SGDLS, CDR2 YYNGEE. The CDR3 covers 15 residues. The CDR3 sequence: CASSVGLVTNTEAFF. The CDR3, as DNA: TGTGCCAGCAGCGTAGGGCTCGTTACAAACACTGAAGCTTTCTTT.

The J gene is TRBJ2-2, the V gene TRBV6-1; perhaps TRBD1 as D (6 bases). CDR1 is MNHNS and CDR2 is SASEGT in the germline V gene. Trimming left V 6 bases short and J 8 bases short, with 13 bases between. The CDR3 has 13 residues. CDR3 in amino acids: CASRSQGIGELFF. CDR3 DNA: TGTGCCAGCAGAAGTCAGGGGATAGGGGAGCTGTTTTTT.